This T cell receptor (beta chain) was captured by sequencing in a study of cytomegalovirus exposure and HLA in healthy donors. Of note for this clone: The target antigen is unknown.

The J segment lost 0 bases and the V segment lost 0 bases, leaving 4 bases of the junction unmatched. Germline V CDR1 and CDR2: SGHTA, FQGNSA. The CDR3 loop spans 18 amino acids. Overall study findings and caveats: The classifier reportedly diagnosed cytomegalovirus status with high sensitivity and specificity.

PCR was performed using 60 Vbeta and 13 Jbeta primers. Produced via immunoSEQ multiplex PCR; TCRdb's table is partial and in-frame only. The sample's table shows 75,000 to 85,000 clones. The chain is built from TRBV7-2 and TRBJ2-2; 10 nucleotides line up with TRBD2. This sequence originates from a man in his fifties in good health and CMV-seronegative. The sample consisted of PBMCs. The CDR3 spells CASSLALAGAANTGELFF. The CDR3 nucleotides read TGTGCCAGCAGCTTAGCGCTAGCGGGGGCCGCGAACACCGGGGAGCTGTTTTTT.